These 17 T cell receptor beta chains came from one sample sequenced in a study of kidney transplant recipient with SARS-CoV-2 infection. TCRdb redid the calling of the reads with MiXCR, one entry per CDR3 protein. The data show 200,000 to 300,000 distinct CDR3 sequences, 25% to 30% seen once. Sequencing used a blood sample, obtained at baseline and around day 120 from a kidney transplant recipient. The receptors here all came from a male patient in his 30s who had COVID-19 and was a kidney transplant recipient. Some T cells may be graft donor cells.

This clonotype came up many times. The CDR3 loop reads CASSSYLGNTEAFF. Here the CDR3 DNA reads TGTGCCAGCAGTTCCTACCTAGGGAACACTGAAGCTTTCTTT. The V gene is TRBV6-2 or TRBV6-3, the J gene TRBJ1-1; D not certain. V lost 4 bases and J 1 base, leaving 10 bases between the germline ends. The CDR3 contains 14 residues. Germline CDR1 MNHEY, CDR2 SVGEGT.

This clonotype has a count of ten or more. The chain recombines TRBV5-5 with TRBJ1-2, with D unresolved. Trimming cost V 7 bases and J 4 bases, with 23 bases left between them. Germline values: CDR1 SGHKS, CDR2 YYEKEE (reference sequence). The CDR3 has 16 amino acids. CDR3 region: CASWARVSRKTYGYTF. In nucleotides, the CDR3 is TGTGCCAGCTGGGCTCGTGTCTCGCGAAAGACCTATGGCTACACCTTC.

This clonotype has a handful of counts. This chain joins TRBV11-2 and TRBJ2-3, with 10 bases identical to TRBD2. Germline V lookup: CDR1 SGHAT, CDR2 FQNNGV. J gave up 1 base and V 5 bases, and 9 bases lay outside the gene matches. This CDR3 spans 17 amino acids. The chain's CDR3 is CASSNLAGAPGTDTQYF. CDR3 bases: TGTGCCAGCAGCAACCTAGCGGGAGCCCCGGGCACAGATACGCAGTATTTT.

This clonotype was counted between two and nine times. The chain is built from TRBV19 and TRBJ2-5, with 7 nucleotides matching TRBD2. J gave up 5 bases and V 7 bases, and 16 bases lay outside the gene matches. The CDR3 runs 16 residues. From germline, CDR1 is LNHDA and CDR2 SQIVND (reference sequence). The CDR3 coding sequence is TGTGCCAGTACCCGAGGGCACGGGGCGGGAGTTGAGACCCAGTACTTC. This sequence encodes CASTRGHGAGVETQYF.

This clonotype was recorded many times. The chain combines TRBV30 with TRBJ2-7, with TRBD2 matching 9 bases. The junction had 8 bases not matched to a gene; V was cut back by 6 bases and J by 2 bases. Germline V gene sequence: CDR1 GTSNPN, CDR2 SVGIG (reference sequence). The CDR3 length is 14 residues. CDR3 bases: TGTGCCTGTCCGTCGCGGGGGGGACCCTACGAGCAGTACTTC. This gives the protein CACPSRGGPYEQYF.

V is TRBV6-2 or TRBV6-3 and J is TRBJ2-1; possibly TRBD1 or TRBD2 for D (5 bases each). Trimming took 5 bases from V and 4 from J, leaving 21 bases between them. This CDR3 comprises 17 residues. Germline V gene lookup returns CDR1 MNHEY and CDR2 SVGEGT. The CDR3 bases are TGTGCCAGCAGTACTCTTTACCGGGACCGATTATACAATGAGCAGTTCTTC. Its translation: CASSTLYRDRLYNEQFF.

This clonotype was detected ten times or more. The chain is built from TRBV5-5 and TRBJ1-2; D unclear. The CDR3 loop spans 16 amino acids. Trimming removed 6 bases from V and 4 bases from J, with 22 bases in between. CDR1 and CDR2 from the germline V gene are SGHKS and YYEKEE (reference sequence). The CDR3 DNA is TGTGCCAGCACAAGGGCTGTCTCGCGAAAGACCTATGGCTACACCTTC. This encodes CASTRAVSRKTYGYTF.

This clonotype has more than one count but fewer than ten. The rearrangement links TRBV5-4 to TRBJ1-2; the D is unclear. Germline assignment: CDR1 SGHNT and CDR2 YYREEE (reference sequence). Between the trimmed V and J ends, which lost 7 bases and 4 bases, there was a span of 23 bases. The CDR3 consists of 16 residues. CDR3 in DNA: TGTGCCAGCTGGGCGGTCGTACCAGGAAAGACCTATGGCTACACCTTC. It translates to CASWAVVPGKTYGYTF.

This clonotype was counted many times. This chain joins TRBV5-4 and TRBJ2-2; D ambiguous. Trimming pared 0 bases from V and 3 bases from J, leaving 12 bases between. The length of the CDR3 is 16 residues. Germline V lookup: CDR1 SGHNT, CDR2 YYREEE (reference sequence). As DNA, the CDR3 is TGTGCCAGCAGCTTGGTTGGGTATAGGGACACCGGGGAGCTGTTTTTT. As protein: CASSLVGYRDTGELFF. The full variable domain, with the rest looked up from reference TRBV5-4 and TRBJ2-2, is ETGVTQSPTHLIKTRGQQVTLRCSSQSGHNTVSWYQQALGQGPQFIFQYYREEENGRGNFPPRFSGLQFPNYSSELNVNALELDDSALYLCASSLVGYRDTGELFFGEGSRLTVL.

Of note for this clonotype: A much larger clone differs by one base, so this may be a read error. The J gene is TRBJ2-2, the V gene TRBV3-1; the D gene could be TRBD1 or TRBD2 (6 bases each). This CDR3 comprises 16 residues. CDR1 is LGHDT, CDR2 YNNKEL, per germline (reference sequence). The chain's CDR3 is CASSQDTGAKTGELFF. The DNA of the CDR3 is TGTGCCAGCAGCCAAGATACGGGGGCGAAGACCGGGGAGCTGTTTTTT.

A few counts support this clonotype. CDR3 protein: CASTGQGPRGNEQFF. The CDR3, as DNA: TGCGCCAGCACGGGACAGGGGCCGAGGGGGAATGAGCAGTTCTTC. The rearrangement links TRBV5-1 to TRBJ2-1; 10 nucleotides align to TRBD1. CDR3 length: 15 amino acids. Trimming cost V 6 bases and J 7 bases; bases outside gene matches: 10. Germline loops: CDR1 SGHRS, CDR2 YFSETQ.

This clonotype was detected many times. V gene TRBV7-9 combines with J gene TRBJ2-1; TRBD2 matches at 7 bases. This CDR3 spans 15 amino acids. Germline values: CDR1 SEHNR, CDR2 FQNEAQ (reference sequence). The V segment lost 2 bases and the J segment 5 bases; nucleotides outside the gene matches: 6. The CDR3 coding sequence is TGTGCCAGCAGCTTACCAGCGGGAACGAACAATGAGCAGTTCTTC. It encodes CASSLPAGTNNEQFF.

Ten or more counts support this clonotype. The chain recombines TRBV9 with TRBJ1-2; D is unresolved. Germline CDR1 is SGDLS and CDR2 is YYNGEE. V was shortened by 6 bases and J by 7 bases, with 19 bases between the two germline ends. The CDR3 has 14 amino acids. The CDR3 sequence: CASTFGAANGGYTF. The CDR3 DNA sequence: TGTGCCAGCACCTTCGGCGCCGCAAACGGTGGCTACACCTTC.

This clonotype was detected many times. The chain joins TRBV21-1 to TRBJ1-2; TRBD1 is the table's D call and was not checked against the DNA. TRBV21-1 is recorded as a pseudogene. The length of the CDR3 is 15 residues. CDR3 sequence: CASSKRQGRDYGYTF. The CDR3 nucleotides read TGTGCCAGCAGCAAGCGACAGGGCCGGGACTATGGCTACACCTTC.

The chain is built from TRBV11-3 and TRBJ1-2; D is uncertain. Per the germline V gene, CDR1 is SGHNT and CDR2 is YENEEA. Trimming pared 5 bases from V and 4 bases from J, leaving 23 bases between. CDR3 length: 17 residues. CDR3 coding DNA: TGTGCCAGCAGCCCAGTGCGCGATCTCGGGAAGACCTATGGCTACACCTTC. Its translation: CASSPVRDLGKTYGYTF. Drawing the rest from reference TRBV11-3 and TRBJ1-2, the complete variable domain is EAGVVQSPRYKIIEKKQPVAFWCNPISGHNTLYWYLQNLGQGPELLIRYENEEAVDDSQLPKDRFSAERLKGVDSTLKIQPAELGDSAVYLCASSPVRDLGKTYGYTFGSGTRLTVV.

This clonotype has ten or more counts. V and J are TRBV3-1 and TRBJ2-5; D is uncertain. Deletions cut 5 bases from V and 5 bases from J, with 24 bases between. Germline lookup yields CDR1 LGHDT and CDR2 YNNKEL (reference sequence). There are 17 residues in the CDR3. The CDR3 sequence: CASSIEDPISFSETQYF. CDR3 coding DNA: TGTGCCAGCAGCATCGAGGATCCCATTTCTTTCTCTGAGACCCAGTACTTC.

Comment on this clonotype: This clone may be a read error of a much larger clone one base away. The chain recombines TRBV6-5 with TRBJ2-5, with no clear D. The CDR3 totals 14 residues. The germline gives CDR1 MNHEY, CDR2 SVGAGI. CDR3 loop: CASSYGYNQETRYF. The DNA for the CDR3 is TGTGCCAGCAGTTATGGGTACAACCAAGAGACCCGGTACTTC.